This T cell receptor beta chain was recovered during a study of response to subunit inactivated influenza vaccine. TCRdb re-analysed the RT-PCR reads in MiXCR, keeping a single row per CDR3 protein. The sample yields hundreds of thousands of distinct CDR3 sequences, more than 15% seen once. General study findings and limits: The authors suggested that few new T cells are recruited per seasonal influenza vaccination.

This clonotype was seen at least ten times. The antigen is undetermined. The CDR3 has 15 residues. The V segment lost 4 bases and the J segment 4 bases; nucleotides outside the gene matches: 4. CDR1 and CDR2 from the germline V gene are SEHNR and FQNEAQ (reference sequence). The clonotype comes from a middle-aged man who received an inactivated influenza vaccine. The chain joins TRBV7-9 to TRBJ2-5; TRBD2 matches at 12 bases. The input for sequencing was PBMCs from blood, taken about 13 days after vaccination. The CDR3 reads CASSSSGRAGETQYF. CDR3 bases: TGTGCCAGCAGCTCTAGCGGGAGGGCCGGAGAGACCCAGTACTTC.